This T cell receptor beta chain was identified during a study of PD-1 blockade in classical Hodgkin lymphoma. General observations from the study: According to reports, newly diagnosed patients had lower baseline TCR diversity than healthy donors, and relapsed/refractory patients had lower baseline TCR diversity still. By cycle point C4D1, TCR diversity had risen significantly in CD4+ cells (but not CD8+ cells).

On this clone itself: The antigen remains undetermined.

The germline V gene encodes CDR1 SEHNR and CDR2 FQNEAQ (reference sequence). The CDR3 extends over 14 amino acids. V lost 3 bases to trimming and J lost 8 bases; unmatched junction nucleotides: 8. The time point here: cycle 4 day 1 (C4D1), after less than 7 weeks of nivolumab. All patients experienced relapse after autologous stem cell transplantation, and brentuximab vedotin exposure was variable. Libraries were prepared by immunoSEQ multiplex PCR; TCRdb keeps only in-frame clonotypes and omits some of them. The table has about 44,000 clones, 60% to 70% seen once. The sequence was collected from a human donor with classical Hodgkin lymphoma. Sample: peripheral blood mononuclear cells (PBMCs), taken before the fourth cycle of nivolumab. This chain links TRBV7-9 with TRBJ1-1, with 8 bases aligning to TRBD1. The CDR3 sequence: CASSLDRAAKEAFF. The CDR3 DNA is TGTGCCAGCAGCTTGGACAGGGCCGCCAAGGAAGCTTTCTTT. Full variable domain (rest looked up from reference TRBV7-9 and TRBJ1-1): DTGVSQNPRHKITKRGQNVTFRCDPISEHNRLYWYRQTLGQGPEFLTYFQNEAQLEKSRLLSDRFSAERPKGSFSTLEIQRTEQGDSAMYLCASSLDRAAKEAFFGQGTRLTVV.